These 26 T cell receptor beta chains originate from one sample sequenced in a study of cytomegalovirus exposure and HLA in healthy donors. The PCR employed 60 Vbeta primers together with 13 Jbeta primers. The repertoire was sequenced with immunoSEQ multiplex PCR; TCRdb's copy has only in-frame clones and lacks some. The sample lists roughly 98,000 clones; roughly three quarters were seen once. What was sequenced was PBMCs. The origin of the receptors is a female donor in good health and CMV-seronegative.

The chain couples TRBV5-4 to TRBJ2-7; 8 nucleotides match TRBD1. Trimming at V came to 2 bases and at J to 2 bases, leaving 12 bases not matched to a gene. In germline, CDR1 is SGHNT, CDR2 YYREEE (reference sequence). This CDR3 is 17 amino acids long. CDR3 DNA: TGTGCCAGCAGCTTAGGTCCTCTGGGACAGGATCCCTACGAGCAGTACTTC. Translating gives CASSLGPLGQDPYEQYF. Using reference TRBV5-4 and TRBJ2-7 for the parts outside the CDR3, the full variable domain is ETGVTQSPTHLIKTRGQQVTLRCSSQSGHNTVSWYQQALGQGPQFIFQYYREEENGRGNFPPRFSGLQFPNYSSELNVNALELDDSALYLCASSLGPLGQDPYEQYFGPGTRLTVT.

The V call is TRBV18, the J call TRBJ2-7; D is undetermined. Trimming took off 3 bases at V and 3 bases at J, with 3 bases between the two ends. The germline gives CDR1 KGHSH, CDR2 LQKENI. The CDR3 length is 11 residues. The CDR3 nucleotides are TGTGCCAGCTCACCCGGCTACGAGCAGTACTTC. As protein: CASSPGYEQYF.

This chain's CDR3 is CASRRGGNTEAFF. Written as DNA, the CDR3 is TGTGCCAGTAGGCGGGGAGGGAACACTGAAGCTTTCTTT. The chain joins TRBV19 to TRBJ1-1; D remains unclear. Trimming pared 6 bases from V and 1 base from J, leaving 9 bases between. There are 13 residues in the CDR3. CDR1 and CDR2 (germline): LNHDA, SQIVND (reference sequence).

The chain uses TRBV4-1 and TRBJ2-3; maybe TRBD2 (6 bases). Germline V gene lookup returns CDR1 MGHRA and CDR2 YSYEKL. There are 19 residues in the CDR3. The V gene lost 4 bases and the J gene lost 2 bases, with 25 bases spanning the gap. CDR3: CASSPQAKEGGTHTDTQYF. The CDR3 DNA reads as TGCGCCAGCAGCCCCCAGGCGAAAGAGGGAGGCACACACACAGATACGCAGTATTTT.

This rearrangement joins TRBV5-1 to TRBJ1-1; TRBD1 agrees at 9 bases. This CDR3 contains 14 residues. V trimming: 4 bases; J trimming: 10 bases; junction bases outside the gene matches: 11. The germline CDR1 and CDR2 sequences are SGHRS and YFSETQ. As DNA, the CDR3 is TGCGCCAGCAGCCCGGGACAGGGTGTTTTCCCAGCTTTCTTT. It encodes CASSPGQGVFPAFF.

V is TRBV6-1 and J is TRBJ1-1; weak D call: TRBD1 (6 bases). The germline V gene has CDR1 MNHNS and CDR2 SASEGT. This CDR3 comprises 15 residues. Trimming took 5 bases from V and 1 from J, leaving 14 bases between them. The CDR3 DNA follows: TGTGCCAGCAGTACCCGGGGGGGGGCGAACACTGAAGCTTTCTTT. Its translation: CASSTRGGANTEAFF.

This chain uses TRBV5-4 with TRBJ2-3, with TRBD1 matching 7 bases. The V gene's germline CDR1 is SGHNT and CDR2 YYREEE (reference sequence). The ends lost 4 bases at V and 0 bases at J; junction bases unmatched: 5. This CDR3 comprises 15 residues. CDR3 bases: TGTGCCAGCAGCCCCGGGACAGCTAGCACAGATACGCAGTATTTT. This codes for CASSPGTASTDTQYF.

The chain combines TRBV10-3 with TRBJ1-2; perhaps TRBD1 as D (6 bases). Per germline, CDR1 ENHRY and CDR2 SYGVKD. This CDR3 region has 16 residues. V was clipped by 4 bases and J by 6 bases, with 21 bases between them. CDR3: CAISGKVSGGAHGYTF. Here the CDR3 DNA reads TGTGCCATCAGTGGGAAGGTGTCGGGGGGCGCCCATGGCTACACCTTC.

J is TRBJ1-6 and V is TRBV5-1; D is undetermined. In germline, CDR1 is SGHRS, CDR2 YFSETQ. V was trimmed by 3 bases and J by 3 bases, leaving 10 bases between them. The CDR3 loop spans 15 amino acids. CDR3 DNA sequence: TGCGCCAGCAGCTGGAGCTCGAACTATAATTCACCCCTCCACTTT. As protein: CASSWSSNYNSPLHF.

The genes are TRBV18 and TRBJ1-2, with D unclear. Germline CDR1 KGHSH, CDR2 LQKENI. This CDR3 comprises 13 residues. Trimming removed 3 bases at V and 6 bases at J, with 11 bases between. This CDR3 reads CASSPRGIDGYTF. The CDR3 nucleotides are TGTGCCAGCTCACCCCGGGGAATCGATGGCTACACCTTC. Supplemented by reference TRBV18 and TRBJ1-2, the full variable domain reads NAGVMQNPRHLVRRRGQEARLRCSPMKGHSHVYWYRQLPEEGLKFMVYLQKENIIDESGMPKERFSAEFPKEGPSILRIQQVVRGDSAAYFCASSPRGIDGYTFGSGTRLTVV.

This chain links TRBV5-4 with TRBJ2-7; D is perhaps TRBD1 (5 bases). The V and J ends lost 3 bases and 5 bases respectively, with 21 bases between them. Germline loops: CDR1 SGHNT, CDR2 YYREEE (reference sequence). CDR3 size: 16 residues. The CDR3 nucleotides are TGTGCCAGCAGCTCCTTGCGGCCAGGACACAATAACGAGCAGTACTTC. It codes for CASSSLRPGHNNEQYF.

The chain combines TRBV5-1 with TRBJ1-6; 7 bases line up with TRBD1. The ends lost 1 base at V and 7 bases at J; junction bases unmatched: 11. This CDR3 spans 17 amino acids. Germline V lookup: CDR1 SGHRS, CDR2 YFSETQ. CDR3: CASSLQSAGRGNSPLHF. In DNA form, the CDR3 reads TGCGCCAGCAGCTTGCAGTCCGCGGGCAGGGGGAATTCACCCCTCCACTTT.

This chain joins TRBV2 and TRBJ1-5; D perhaps matches TRBD1 (5 bases). In germline, CDR1 is SNHLY, CDR2 FYNNEI. V lost 4 bases to trimming and J lost 0 bases, with 10 bases between them. The CDR3 is 15 amino acids. The DNA for the CDR3 is TGTGCCAGCAGTGGGGGCAGTATTAGCAATCAGCCCCAGCATTTT. It specifies CASSGGSISNQPQHF. The full variable domain, its missing parts supplied by reference TRBV2 and TRBJ1-5, is EPEVTQTPSHQVTQMGQEVILRCVPISNHLYFYWYRQILGQKVEFLVSFYNNEISEKSEIFDDQFSVERPDGSNFTLKIRSTKLEDSAMYFCASSGGSISNQPQHFGDGTRLSIL.

This clone was seen more than once but under ten times. The V call is TRBV28, the J call TRBJ2-5; 11 bases agree with TRBD2. The CDR3 spans 21 residues. The germline V gene has CDR1 MDHEN and CDR2 SYDVKM. The J segment lost 5 bases and the V segment lost 2 bases, leaving 22 bases of the junction unmatched. In DNA form, the CDR3 reads TGTGCCAGCAGTTTAGTTCCGGGGGGACTCCTTGCTAGCGGGAGGACCGAGACCCAGTACTTC. Translation: CASSLVPGGLLASGRTETQYF.

J is TRBJ1-1 and V is TRBV30, with a tentative D call TRBD1 (6 bases). V gave up 8 bases and J gave up 2 bases, with 9 bases separating them. The CDR3 totals 11 residues. Germline V gene lookup returns CDR1 GTSNPN and CDR2 SVGIG (reference sequence). The CDR3 DNA sequence: TGTGCCGCAGGGGACAACACTGAAGCTTTCTTT. Translation: CAAGDNTEAFF.

The chain recombines TRBV5-6 with TRBJ2-5; TRBD1 matches 7 bases. The CDR3 has 16 residues. V was pared by 1 base and J by 3 bases, with 9 bases of the junction left unmatched. Germline CDR1 and CDR2: SGHDT and YYEEEE. The CDR3 nucleotides read TGTGCCAGCAGCTTGACGTCACAGGGGCCAGAAGAGACCCAGTACTTC. This encodes CASSLTSQGPEETQYF.

Written as DNA, the CDR3 is TGTGCCAGCAGTGAATGGGACAGGGCAGACGAGCAGTACTTC. It translates to CASSEWDRADEQYF. The J gene is TRBJ2-7, the V gene TRBV6-1; 9 nucleotides agree with TRBD1. Trimming removed 2 bases from V and 5 bases from J; junction bases left unmatched: 4. Germline assignment: CDR1 MNHNS and CDR2 SASEGT. The CDR3 consists of 14 residues.

V usage is TRBV5-6 and J usage is TRBJ2-2, with 8 bases lining up with TRBD2. The V gene end was trimmed by 5 bases and the J gene end by 4 bases; junction bases not matched to a gene: 10. CDR3 length: 16 amino acids. Germline V gene sequence: CDR1 SGHDT, CDR2 YYEEEE. CDR3 region: CASSLGASGRTGELFF. CDR3 coding DNA: TGTGCCAGCAGTCTGGGGGCTAGCGGGCGCACCGGGGAGCTGTTTTTT.

V is TRBV28 and J is TRBJ1-5; D perhaps matches TRBD1 (5 bases). The germline V gene has CDR1 MDHEN and CDR2 SYDVKM. V lost 5 bases, J lost 3 bases, and 17 bases lay in between. CDR3 length: 16 amino acids. The CDR3 sequence is CASSPPGGVTNQPQHF. The CDR3 region has the DNA TGTGCCAGCAGTCCGCCGGGAGGGGTGACCAATCAGCCCCAGCATTTT.

V and J are TRBV10-2 and TRBJ2-5, with D hard to call. The better agreement between TRBJ2-7 and the DNA end casts doubt on the J call. Germline V gene lookup returns CDR1 WSHSY and CDR2 SAAADI. The CDR3 has 10 residues. CDR3 amino acids: CASSENEQYF. In DNA form, the CDR3 reads TGCGCCAGCAGTGAGAACGAGCAGTACTTC.

The chain uses TRBV5-1 and TRBJ2-7, with 7 bases lining up with TRBD2. Germline CDR1 and CDR2: SGHRS and YFSETQ. This CDR3 comprises 15 residues. V shed 2 bases and J 3 bases; nucleotides not matched to a gene: 8. The CDR3 DNA reads TGCGCCAGCAGCTTCCGACTAGCAGATAACTACGAGCAGTACTTC. The encoded protein is CASSFRLADNYEQYF.

The chain carries TRBV9 and TRBJ2-7; 8 positions match TRBD2. CDR3 length equals 16 residues. Germline V gives CDR1 SGDLS, CDR2 YYNGEE. J gave up 3 bases and V 4 bases, and 12 bases lay outside the gene matches. CDR3: CASSLSTGLGNYEQYF. CDR3 nucleotide sequence: TGTGCCAGCAGCCTCTCAACGGGACTAGGAAACTACGAGCAGTACTTC.

The chain has TRBV18 and TRBJ1-1; 9 nucleotides match TRBD1. This CDR3 comprises 19 residues. V lost 3 bases, J lost 6 bases, and 20 bases stayed unmatched. Looked up from germline, CDR1 is KGHSH and CDR2 is LQKENI. Written as DNA, the CDR3 is TGTGCCAGCTCACCCTTTACAGGGGGCGCCGGTCTCTCACTCGCTGAAGCTTTCTTT. Protein product: CASSPFTGGAGLSLAEAFF.

The chain employs TRBV18 and TRBJ2-7; tentative D call: TRBD2 (5 bases). Trimming took off 0 bases at V and 2 bases at J, with 11 bases between the two ends. The CDR3 loop spans 15 amino acids. The germline CDR1 and CDR2 sequences are KGHSH and LQKENI. CDR3 sequence reads: CASSPPDFPTYEQYF. CDR3 sequence (DNA): TGTGCCAGCTCACCACCGGACTTTCCAACCTACGAGCAGTACTTC.

The rearrangement uses TRBV5-1 and TRBJ2-5; 8 nucleotides match TRBD1. This CDR3 contains 14 residues. Trimming removed 2 bases from V and 4 bases from J; junction bases left unmatched: 4. From germline, CDR1 is SGHRS and CDR2 YFSETQ. CDR3 bases: TGCGCCAGCAGCTTCTCAGGGGGCACAGAGACCCAGTACTTC. Amino acid sequence: CASSFSGGTETQYF. Based on the CDR3 plus reference TRBV5-1 and TRBJ2-5, the full variable domain is KAGVTQTPRYLIKTRGQQVTLSCSPISGHRSVSWYQQTPGQGLQFLFEYFSETQRNKGNFPGRFSGRQFSNSRSEMNVSTLELGDSALYLCASSFSGGTETQYFGPGTRLLVL.

The rearrangement links TRBV28 to TRBJ2-2; TRBD2 aligns across 11 bases. The CDR3 has 15 amino acids. V shed 6 bases, J shed 3 bases, and the junction held 3 bases outside the gene matches. The germline V gene has CDR1 MDHEN and CDR2 SYDVKM. The CDR3 sequence: CASSGTSGYTGELFF. The CDR3 bases are TGTGCCAGCAGCGGGACTAGCGGATACACCGGGGAGCTGTTTTTT.